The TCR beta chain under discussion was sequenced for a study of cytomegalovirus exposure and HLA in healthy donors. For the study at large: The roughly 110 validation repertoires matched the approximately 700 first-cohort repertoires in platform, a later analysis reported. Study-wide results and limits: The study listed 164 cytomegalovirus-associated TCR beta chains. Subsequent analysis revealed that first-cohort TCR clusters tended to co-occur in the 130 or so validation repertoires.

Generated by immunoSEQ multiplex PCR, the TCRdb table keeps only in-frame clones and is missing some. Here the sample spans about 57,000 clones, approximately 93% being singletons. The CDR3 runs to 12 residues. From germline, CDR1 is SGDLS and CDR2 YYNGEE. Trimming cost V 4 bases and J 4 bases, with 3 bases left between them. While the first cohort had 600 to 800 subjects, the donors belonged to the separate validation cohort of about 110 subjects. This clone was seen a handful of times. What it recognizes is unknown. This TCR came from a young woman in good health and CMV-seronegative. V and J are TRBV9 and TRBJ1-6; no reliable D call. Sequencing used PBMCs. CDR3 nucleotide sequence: TGTGCCAGCAGCCCTTATAATTCACCCCTCCACTTT. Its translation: CASSPYNSPLHF.